The 32 T cell receptor beta chains given below trace back to one sample, sequenced in a study of cytomegalovirus exposure and HLA in healthy donors. Clones were sequenced by immunoSEQ multiplex PCR, and TCRdb holds only the in-frame ones, with some missing. The sample lists 150,000 to 160,000 clones, around 88% seen once, with about 22% in the top ten. The specimen was PBMCs. The receptors originated from a man aged 18 to 30 in good health and CMV-seropositive.

The DNA for the CDR3 is TGTGCCAGCAGCATAGCGGGAGAGACAGATACGCAGTATTTT. It translates to CASSIAGETDTQYF. The chain links TRBV6-5 to TRBJ2-3, with 9 bases aligning to TRBD2. The V gene end was trimmed by 6 bases and the J gene end by 3 bases; junction bases not matched to a gene: 4. The germline gives CDR1 MNHEY, CDR2 SVGAGI. CDR3 length: 14 residues.

The V and J genes are TRBV4-1 and TRBJ1-1, with a tentative D call TRBD1 (5 bases). V dropped 4 bases and J dropped 4 bases, with 16 bases sitting between them. The CDR3 extends over 15 amino acids. CDR1 and CDR2 from the germline V gene are MGHRA and YSYEKL. As DNA, the CDR3 is TGCGCCAGCAGCCTCAACGGGGGGGTTGGCACTGAAGCTTTCTTT. As protein: CASSLNGGVGTEAFF.

This clone was detected once. The chain couples TRBV4-3 to TRBJ2-3; TRBD2 agrees at 15 bases. Germline V gene sequence: CDR1 LGHNA, CDR2 YSLEER. The CDR3 length is 18 residues. J was trimmed by 1 base and V by 1 base; bases with no gene match: 3. This chain's CDR3 is CASSQAGLAGGRTDTQYF. CDR3 in DNA: TGCGCCAGCAGCCAAGCGGGACTAGCGGGGGGACGCACAGATACGCAGTATTTT.

The chain carries TRBV5-6 and TRBJ2-1; 7 nucleotides line up with TRBD1. CDR1 and CDR2 (germline): SGHDT, YYEEEE. V shed 2 bases and J 7 bases; nucleotides not matched to a gene: 9. This CDR3 is built from 15 residues. The CDR3, as DNA: TGTGCCAGCAGCTTTGGGACAGACATGGGGAATGAGCAGTTCTTC. Translated: CASSFGTDMGNEQFF.

This rearrangement joins TRBV5-4 to TRBJ2-7, with 10 bases identical to TRBD1. CDR3 length: 15 amino acids. Germline V gene sequence: CDR1 SGHNT, CDR2 YYREEE (reference sequence). The V and J ends lost 3 bases and 4 bases, in that order; junction bases with no gene match: 7. DNA of the CDR3: TGTGCCAGCAGCTCCCATGACAGGGGGCCGTACGAGCAGTACTTC. This sequence encodes CASSSHDRGPYEQYF.

The rearrangement joins TRBV25-1 to TRBJ2-7, with 7 bases matching TRBD1. This CDR3 comprises 15 residues. Germline trimming cut 1 base from V and 7 bases from J; bases unmatched to any gene: 10. The germline V gene has CDR1 MGHDK and CDR2 SYGVNS. The CDR3 nucleotides are TGTGCCAGCAGTGAATTAGGAGCGCAGGGGGAGGAGCAGTACTTC. It is translated as CASSELGAQGEEQYF.

The rearrangement uses TRBV5-1 and TRBJ2-7, with 10 bases lining up with TRBD2. This CDR3 region has 15 residues. J gave up 7 bases and V 0 bases, and 7 bases lay outside the gene matches. Germline V CDR1 and CDR2: SGHRS, YFSETQ. CDR3 sequence: CASSLGLAGVGEQYF. Here the CDR3 DNA reads TGCGCCAGCAGCTTGGGGCTAGCGGGAGTGGGAGAGCAGTACTTC.

The chain combines TRBV15 with TRBJ2-5; a possible D gene is TRBD2 (5 bases). Trimming took off 0 bases at V and 5 bases at J, with 16 bases between the two ends. The CDR3 extends over 16 amino acids. The germline CDR1 and CDR2 sequences are LNHNV and YYDKDF (reference sequence). CDR3: CATSRDLTAPGETQYF. CDR3 in DNA: TGTGCCACCAGCAGAGATCTCACAGCTCCGGGGGAGACCCAGTACTTC.

This chain uses TRBV14 with TRBJ2-6; TRBD1 aligns across 10 bases. CDR1 SGHDN and CDR2 FVKESK come from the germline V gene. J lost 4 bases, V lost 1 base, and 4 bases had no gene match. The CDR3 length is 17 residues. The CDR3 loop is CASSQVGQGSGANVLTF. DNA of the CDR3: TGTGCCAGCAGCCAAGTGGGACAGGGGTCAGGGGCCAACGTCCTGACTTTC.

The CDR3 DNA reads as TGTGCCAGCAGTAGGAACCAGGGTAATGGAAACACCATATATTTT. It specifies CASSRNQGNGNTIYF. The rearrangement links TRBV6-6 to TRBJ1-3; D might be TRBD1 (5 bases). Deletions cut 5 bases from V and 3 bases from J, with 14 bases between. The CDR3 sequence is 15 residues long. From germline, CDR1 is MNHNY and CDR2 SVGAGI (reference sequence).

The V and J genes are TRBV7-3 and TRBJ2-3; 7 bases map to TRBD2. CDR3 length: 15 residues. The germline V gene has CDR1 SGHTA and CDR2 FQGTGA. Losses at the gene ends were 1 base for V and 6 bases for J; bases not matched to a gene: 7. The CDR3 DNA sequence: TGTGCCAGCAGCTTAAGAGGCGGGGGTCGGGATACGCAGTATTTT. Residues: CASSLRGGGRDTQYF.

The chain combines TRBV5-4 with TRBJ2-1; D possibly corresponds to TRBD1 (5 bases). Trimming left V 1 base short and J 7 bases short, with 12 bases between. This CDR3 spans 14 amino acids. CDR1 SGHNT and CDR2 YYREEE come from the germline V gene (reference sequence). CDR3 sequence (DNA): TGTGCCAGCAGCTTGCAGGGCGGTCGGAATGAGCAGTTCTTC. Amino acid sequence: CASSLQGGRNEQFF.

This chain links TRBV5-6 with TRBJ1-1; TRBD1 aligns across 7 bases. This CDR3 spans 14 amino acids. Germline V lookup: CDR1 SGHDT, CDR2 YYEEEE. Trimming removed 0 bases from V and 4 bases from J; junction bases left unmatched: 3. The CDR3 loop is CASSLGPGGTEAFF. CDR3 sequence (DNA): TGTGCCAGCAGCTTGGGACCAGGGGGCACTGAAGCTTTCTTT.

The chain carries TRBV11-2 and TRBJ1-6; D may be TRBD1 (5 bases). Trimming took off 2 bases at V and 7 bases at J, with 18 bases between the two ends. Germline values: CDR1 SGHAT, CDR2 FQNNGV. This CDR3 comprises 17 residues. The CDR3 nucleotides are TGTGCCAGCAGCTTAACCCCCCCCAGGGCCTGGAATTCACCCCTCCACTTT. The encoded protein is CASSLTPPRAWNSPLHF.

J is TRBJ1-4 and V is TRBV18, with D possibly matching TRBD1 (5 bases). V lost 1 base and J 1 base, leaving 10 bases between the germline ends. The CDR3 is made up of 16 amino acids. Looked up from germline, CDR1 is KGHSH and CDR2 is LQKENI. CDR3 sequence reads: CASSPQGSLTNEKLFF. In DNA, the CDR3 is TGTGCCAGCTCACCACAGGGGTCCCTAACTAATGAAAAACTGTTTTTT.

This clone was counted a single time. This chain links TRBV12-5 with TRBJ1-5; 7 positions match TRBD1. V was pared by 2 bases and J by 10 bases, with 14 bases of the junction left unmatched. Germline CDR1 LGHNT, CDR2 FRNRAP. The length of the CDR3 is 16 residues. CDR3 in amino acids: CASGLTGDSPISPQHF. DNA for the CDR3: TGTGCTAGTGGTTTGACTGGGGACAGCCCAATCAGCCCCCAGCATTTT.

The chain employs TRBV5-1 and TRBJ2-3, with 15 nucleotides matching TRBD2. The CDR3 runs to 17 residues. Looked up from germline, CDR1 is SGHRS and CDR2 is YFSETQ. V lost 3 bases, J lost 2 bases, and 4 bases stayed unmatched. CDR3 region: CASSYGLAGGPTDTQYF. The CDR3 coding sequence is TGCGCCAGCAGCTACGGACTAGCGGGGGGGCCCACAGATACGCAGTATTTT.

The chain combines TRBV11-2 with TRBJ2-1; 12 nucleotides line up with TRBD2. Germline V gene data show CDR1 as SGHAT and CDR2 as FQNNGV. The CDR3 is 19 amino acids. After removal of 7 bases from V and 5 bases from J, the junction contained 18 bases not matched to a gene. The CDR3 sequence: CASIKGVTSGGLYHNEQFF. The DNA for the CDR3 is TGTGCCAGCATCAAAGGGGTGACTAGCGGGGGCCTCTACCACAATGAGCAGTTCTTC.

The rearrangement uses TRBV6-5 and TRBJ2-5, with 10 bases matching TRBD1. The CDR3 loop spans 14 amino acids. The J segment lost 7 bases and the V segment lost 7 bases, leaving 9 bases of the junction unmatched. CDR1 is MNHEY, CDR2 SVGAGI, per germline. This CDR3 is CASTRTGGGGTQYF. DNA of the CDR3: TGTGCCAGCACCAGGACAGGGGGGGGAGGGACCCAGTACTTC.

The rearrangement joins TRBV23-1 to TRBJ2-5, with TRBD1 identical over 7 bases. TRBV23-1 is filed as an ORF, its function uncertain. With 3 bases clipped from V and 4 bases from J, the junction kept 5 bases outside the gene matches. This CDR3 is 14 amino acids long. The CDR3 DNA reads TGCGCCAGCAGTCATTACCGGGACAGAGAGACCCAGTACTTC. Encoded protein: CASSHYRDRETQYF.

V gene TRBV7-9 combines with J gene TRBJ1-1; D may be TRBD1 (5 bases). This CDR3 contains 14 residues. V lost 0 bases and J lost 1, with 6 bases in between. Germline lookup yields CDR1 SEHNR and CDR2 FQNEAQ (reference sequence). Here the CDR3 DNA reads TGTGCCAGCAGCTTAGCGGGGCAGAACACTGAAGCTTTCTTT. It encodes CASSLAGQNTEAFF.

The V gene is TRBV7-2, the J gene TRBJ2-5, with 8 bases aligning to TRBD2. This CDR3 is 15 amino acids long. Germline V gives CDR1 SGHTA, CDR2 FQGNSA. Losses at the gene ends were 1 base for V and 5 bases for J; bases not matched to a gene: 6. CDR3 DNA sequence: TGTGCCAGCAGCTTAGACGGGGGGGCATGGGAGACCCAGTACTTC. This gives the protein CASSLDGGAWETQYF.

The genes are TRBV19 and TRBJ2-7, with D tentatively TRBD1 (5 bases). The CDR3 loop spans 14 amino acids. CDR1 LNHDA and CDR2 SQIVND come from the germline V gene (reference sequence). V was pared by 4 bases and J by 3 bases, with 13 bases between. CDR3 DNA: TGTGCCAGTAGTACGCAGGGATCGTTCTACGAGCAGTACTTC. Translated, it gives CASSTQGSFYEQYF.

The chain links TRBV4-2 to TRBJ1-2, with TRBD1 matching over 10 bases. The length of the CDR3 is 17 residues. The junction had 10 bases not matched to a gene; V was cut back by 3 bases and J by 3 bases. The germline V gene has CDR1 LGHNA and CDR2 YNFKEQ. The CDR3 sequence is CASSQDAGTGAYYGYTF. In DNA, the CDR3 is TGTGCCAGCAGCCAGGATGCCGGGACAGGGGCGTACTATGGCTACACCTTC.

The chain couples TRBV11-2 to TRBJ2-1; a weak D match, TRBD2 (7 bases). The CDR3 totals 16 residues. Germline CDR1 SGHAT, CDR2 FQNNGV. V shed 5 bases and J shed 2 bases, with 16 bases lying between them. CDR3 DNA: TGTGCCAGCAGCCCCGAAGGGGAGGGGGCCTACAATGAGCAGTTCTTC. Protein product: CASSPEGEGAYNEQFF.

This clone came up once. The rearrangement joins TRBV5-3 to TRBJ1-4; the D is unclear. TRBV5-3 is known as an ORF, though its function is uncertain. V was pared by 0 bases and J by 6 bases, with 15 bases between. The CDR3 runs 16 residues. The DNA for the CDR3 is TGTGCCAGAAGCTTGGGTTATTCGGGAGATGATGAAAAACTGTTTTTT. Translation gives CARSLGYSGDDEKLFF.

Only one count was recorded for this clone. The gene calls are TRBV6-5 and TRBJ1-2, with D maybe TRBD1 (5 bases). The CDR3 length is 14 residues. The V gene lost 6 bases and the J gene lost 2 bases, with 13 bases spanning the gap. Germline-derived CDR1 and CDR2 are MNHEY and SVGAGI. The CDR3: CASSRPAGNYGYTF. The CDR3 DNA reads as TGTGCCAGCAGCCGACCGGCAGGGAACTATGGCTACACCTTC.

The chain carries TRBV9 and TRBJ1-1, with TRBD1 identical over 9 bases. The V segment lost 5 bases and the J segment 4 bases; nucleotides outside the gene matches: 3. Germline values: CDR1 SGDLS, CDR2 YYNGEE. The CDR3 loop spans 13 amino acids. The CDR3 DNA reads TGTGCCAGCAGACCGACAGGGGGCACTGAAGCTTTCTTT. This encodes CASRPTGGTEAFF. Filled out from reference TRBV9 and TRBJ1-1, the complete variable domain reads DSGVTQTPKHLITATGQRVTLRCSPRSGDLSVYWYQQSLDQGLQFLIQYYNGEERAKGNILERFSAQQFPDLHSELNLSSLELGDSALYFCASRPTGGTEAFFGQGTRLTVV.

The chain has TRBV7-9 and TRBJ1-5; 7 positions agree with TRBD1. Trimming took 6 bases from V and 2 from J; bases not matched to a gene: 4. This CDR3 contains 14 residues. Germline V gene lookup returns CDR1 SEHNR and CDR2 FQNEAQ (reference sequence). CDR3 region: CASRPGTGNQPQHF. CDR3 DNA sequence: TGTGCCAGCAGGCCCGGGACAGGCAATCAGCCCCAGCATTTT.

V and J are TRBV5-6 and TRBJ2-7; D not resolved. Trimming removed 4 bases at V and 4 bases at J, with 12 bases between. Germline-derived CDR1 and CDR2 are SGHDT and YYEEEE. The CDR3 totals 13 residues. CDR3 DNA: TGTGCCAGCAGCCCACTATCCGGTTACGAGCAGTACTTC. Its translation is CASSPLSGYEQYF.

V and J are TRBV11-2 and TRBJ1-4; 7 nucleotides line up with TRBD1. Trimming removed 2 bases from V and 8 bases from J; junction bases left unmatched: 11. CDR3 length: 16 amino acids. Looked up from germline, CDR1 is SGHAT and CDR2 is FQNNGV. CDR3 sequence (DNA): TGTGCCAGCAGCTTAAGGGACCACAGGGGAGGAGAAAAACTGTTTTTT. This translates into CASSLRDHRGGEKLFF.

The chain carries TRBV7-6 and TRBJ2-1; D is possibly TRBD2 (6 bases). Trimming left V 1 base short and J 0 bases short, with 10 bases between. The CDR3 extends over 16 amino acids. Germline V CDR1 and CDR2: SGHVS, FNYEAQ. In DNA form, the CDR3 reads TGTGCCAGCAGCTTAGTTGCGGGGAGCTCCTACAATGAGCAGTTCTTC. As protein: CASSLVAGSSYNEQFF.